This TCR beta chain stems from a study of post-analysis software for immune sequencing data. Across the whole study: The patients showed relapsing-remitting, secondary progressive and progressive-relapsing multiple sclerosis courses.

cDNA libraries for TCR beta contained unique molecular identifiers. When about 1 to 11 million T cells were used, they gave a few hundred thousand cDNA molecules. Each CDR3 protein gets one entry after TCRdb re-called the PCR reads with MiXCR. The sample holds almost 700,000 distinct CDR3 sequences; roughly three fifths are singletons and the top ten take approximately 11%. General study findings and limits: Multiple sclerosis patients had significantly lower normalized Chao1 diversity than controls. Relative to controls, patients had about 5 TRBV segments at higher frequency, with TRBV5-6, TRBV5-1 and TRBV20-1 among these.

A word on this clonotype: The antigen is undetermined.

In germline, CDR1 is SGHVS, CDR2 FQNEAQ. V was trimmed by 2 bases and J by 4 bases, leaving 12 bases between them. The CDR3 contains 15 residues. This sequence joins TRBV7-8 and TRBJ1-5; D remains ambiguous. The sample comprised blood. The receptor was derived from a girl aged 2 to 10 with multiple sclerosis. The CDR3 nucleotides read TGTGCCAGCAGCTTATATGTGGAGAAAAATCAGCCCCAGCATTTT. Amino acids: CASSLYVEKNQPQHF.